This T cell receptor (beta chain) was recovered during a study of T cell clonality in common variable immunodeficiency (dated by TCRdb to between 2014 and 2016). Summary of the overall study and its limitations: According to the authors, finding the cause of the higher clonality in CVID would require sequencing the repertoires of T cell subpopulations. Fewer TCRbeta clones were shared among CVID subjects than among healthy controls (p < 0.0001). TCRbeta clonality was higher in CVID subjects than in healthy controls (t-test p = 0.018), and the increase was most characteristic of about a third of subjects. Correlations of repertoire features with clinical complications were constrained by heterogeneity among patients within the CVID cohort. CVID TCRbeta sequences reportedly showed fewer deletions and N-nucleotide insertions and lacked highly modified clones with 13 or more V deletions. Even though DNA input was equal, the average per sample came to some 90,000 unique sequences for controls compared with approximately 29,000 for CVID samples.

Equivalent amounts of genomic DNA from CVID and control samples were used as sequencing input. For every sample, a 60 bp segment covering the rearranged TCRbeta CDR3 region was amplified and then sequenced. The immunoSEQ assay, a bias-corrected multiplex PCR combined with high-throughput sequencing, was used for TCRbeta amplification. As for the authors' bioinformatics: Every unique nucleotide sequence counted as a clone and was annotated with V, D and J genes, copy number and frequency. Sequences were labeled productive if in frame, and non-productive if out of frame or containing stop codons. As previously described, clonality was calculated on the basis of Shannon's entropy. The predicted amino acid sequences of productive clones were used to derive the mean CDR3 Kyte-Doolittle hydropathy. Scaled V gene usage was hierarchically clustered using Manhattan distance and complete linkage with the R hclust function. Clone sharing by CDR3 amino acid sequence was assessed by resampling 12 repertoires per group over 100 rounds. The repertoires were screened for some 70 published EBV-specific TCRbeta sequences and roughly 240 published CMV-specific TCRbeta sequences. Analysis left out a couple of CVID samples that produced under 10,000 sequences, so fewer than 50 CVID repertoires remained. Sourced from immuneACCESS, this table was stored by TCRdb with only in-frame sequences that have V and J called. A share of the clones is absent; for the studies checked, an unresolved V gene accounts for under half, and the remainder has no known explanation. That table gives V, J and clone size, and the DNA gave D and trimming. This sample has more than 55,000 clones, none of them a singleton. The top ten clonotypes cover about 1.5% of the sample.

Both CVID patients and healthy controls were predominantly of Caucasian heritage. Heparinized peripheral whole blood samples of about 5 to 9 ml were collected from each donor. Genomic DNA from adults with common variable immune deficiency (CVID) and from healthy adult controls was the source for sequencing TCRbeta CDR3 repertoires. A total of 22 healthy adult volunteers (about 12 female and approximately 10 male; age range about 23 to 75 years, mean age approximately 34) were included in the control group. To isolate peripheral blood mononuclear cells, diluted blood was subjected to density centrifugation over Hypaque 1077 or Ficoll-Paque. Genomic DNA was obtained from unsorted mononuclear cells using either Qiagen column purification or a centrifugation-based method. The CDR3 runs 15 residues from the cysteine to the phenylalanine. The DNA has 36 bases, all within the CDR3, and is read from base 1. Cut back by 2 bases and 3 bases, the V and J ends lie 14 bases apart. The germline V gene (reference sequence) sets CDR1 to DFQATT and CDR2 to SNEGSKA.

This clone has a count of ten or more. What antigen it recognizes has not been identified. The sequence runs out 3 residues before the end of the CDR3; the remainder is reconstructed from the germline J gene. The receptor was derived from a person aged 18-70 years in good health. The chain joins TRBV20-1 to TRBJ2-1; the D gene lacks a confident call. Sequencing used peripheral blood mononuclear cells. The CDR3 here reads CSARIPYTYYNEQFF. The part of the CDR3 DNA that was read is TGCAGTGCTAGAATCCCCTATACCTACTACAATGAG.